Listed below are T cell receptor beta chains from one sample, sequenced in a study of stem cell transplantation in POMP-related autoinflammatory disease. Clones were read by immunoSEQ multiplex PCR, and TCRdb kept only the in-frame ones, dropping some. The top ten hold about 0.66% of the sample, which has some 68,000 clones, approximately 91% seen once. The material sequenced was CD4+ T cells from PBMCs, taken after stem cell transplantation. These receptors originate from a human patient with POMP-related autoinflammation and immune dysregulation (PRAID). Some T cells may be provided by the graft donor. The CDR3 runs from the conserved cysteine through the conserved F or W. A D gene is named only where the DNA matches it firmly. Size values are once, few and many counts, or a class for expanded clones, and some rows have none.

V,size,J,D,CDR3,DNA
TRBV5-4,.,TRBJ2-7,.,CASSPTANSYEQYF,TGTGCCAGCAGCCCGACAGCAAACTCCTACGAGCAGTACTTC
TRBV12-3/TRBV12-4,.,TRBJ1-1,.,CASSLDRDTEAFF,TGTGCCAGCAGTTTGGACCGAGACACTGAAGCTTTCTTT
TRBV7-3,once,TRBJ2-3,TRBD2,CASSLGLAGGTDTQYF,TGTGCCAGCAGCTTAGGGCTAGCGGGAGGAACAGATACGCAGTATTTT
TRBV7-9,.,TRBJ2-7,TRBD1,CASSRSGQGKQYF,TGTGCCAGCAGCCGTTCCGGACAGGGCAAGCAGTACTTC
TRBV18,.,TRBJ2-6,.,CASSRGAGSGANVLTF,TGTGCCAGCTCACGAGGGGCGGGCTCTGGGGCCAACGTCCTGACTTTC
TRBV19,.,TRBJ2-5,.,CASRGLMTQYF,TGTGCCAGTAGGGGCCTAATGACCCAGTACTTC
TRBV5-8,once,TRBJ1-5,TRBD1,CASTSGQGNQPQHF,TGTGCCAGCACCTCAGGACAGGGAAATCAGCCCCAGCATTTT
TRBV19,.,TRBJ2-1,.,CASSIGSGNEQFF,TGTGCCAGTAGTATAGGCAGTGGGAATGAGCAGTTCTTC
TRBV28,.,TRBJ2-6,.,CASSFSTSGANVLTF,TGTGCCAGCAGTTTTTCTACCTCTGGGGCCAACGTCCTGACTTTC
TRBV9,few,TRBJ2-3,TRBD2,CASSVASGRMADTQYF,TGTGCCAGCAGCGTTGCTAGCGGGAGAATGGCAGATACGCAGTATTTT
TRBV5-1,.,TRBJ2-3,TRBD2,CASSNSGRAIDTQYF,TGCGCCAGCAGCAATAGCGGGAGGGCAATAGATACGCAGTATTTT
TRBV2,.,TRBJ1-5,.,CASRAGRDQPQHF,TGTGCCAGCAGAGCGGGCCGCGATCAGCCCCAGCATTTT
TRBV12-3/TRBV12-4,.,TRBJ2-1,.,CASRDPYNEQFF,TGTGCCAGCCGGGACCCGTACAATGAGCAGTTCTTC
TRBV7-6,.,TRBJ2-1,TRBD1,CASSKTDREYNEQFF,TGTGCCAGCAGCAAAACGGACAGGGAGTACAATGAGCAGTTCTTC
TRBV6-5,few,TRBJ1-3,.,CASTLGPSSGNTIYF,TGTGCCAGCACCTTGGGACCAAGCTCTGGAAACACCATATATTTT
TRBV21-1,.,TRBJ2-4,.,CASTPHPRENIQYF,TGTGCCAGCACCCCCCACCCCAGGGAGAACATTCAGTACTTC
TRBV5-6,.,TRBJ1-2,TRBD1,CASSLTQGQGYGYTF,TGTGCCAGCAGCCTCACCCAGGGACAGGGCTATGGCTACACCTTC
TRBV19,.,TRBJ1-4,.,CASSIRVGQSTNEKLFF,TGTGCCAGTAGTATTAGAGTCGGGCAGTCAACTAATGAAAAACTGTTTTTT
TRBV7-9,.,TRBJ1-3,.,CASSLFGRRISGNTIYF,TGTGCCAGCAGCTTATTCGGCAGGAGAATCTCTGGAAACACCATATATTTT